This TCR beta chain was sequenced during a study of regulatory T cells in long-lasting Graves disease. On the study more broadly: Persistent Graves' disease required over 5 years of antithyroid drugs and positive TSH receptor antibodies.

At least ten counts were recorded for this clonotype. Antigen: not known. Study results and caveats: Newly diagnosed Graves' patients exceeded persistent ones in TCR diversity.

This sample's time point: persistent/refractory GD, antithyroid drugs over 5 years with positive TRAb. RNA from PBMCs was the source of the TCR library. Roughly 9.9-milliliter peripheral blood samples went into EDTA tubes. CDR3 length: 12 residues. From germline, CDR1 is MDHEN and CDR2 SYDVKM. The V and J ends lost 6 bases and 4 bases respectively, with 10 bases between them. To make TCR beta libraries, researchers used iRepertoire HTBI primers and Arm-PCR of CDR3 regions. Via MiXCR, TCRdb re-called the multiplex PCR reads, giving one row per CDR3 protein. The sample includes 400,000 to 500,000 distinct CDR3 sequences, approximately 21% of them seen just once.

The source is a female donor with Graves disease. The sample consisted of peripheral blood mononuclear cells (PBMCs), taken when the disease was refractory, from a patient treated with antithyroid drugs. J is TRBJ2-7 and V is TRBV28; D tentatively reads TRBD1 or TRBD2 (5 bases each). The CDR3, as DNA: TGTGCCAGCAGCCCCGGGGCTTACGAGCAGTACTTC. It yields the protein CASSPGAYEQYF. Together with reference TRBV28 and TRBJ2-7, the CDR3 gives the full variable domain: DVKVTQSSRYLVKRTGEKVFLECVQDMDHENMFWYRQDPGLGLRLIYFSYDVKMKEKGDIPEGYSVSREKKERFSLILESASTNQTSMYLCASSPGAYEQYFGPGTRLTVT.